The 3 T cell receptor beta chains given below trace back to one sample, sequenced in a study of CD8+ T cells in alopecia areata. Reverse transcribed after extraction, RNA yielded cDNA as the sequencing template. Using immunoSEQ multiplex PCR, the repertoire was profiled, and TCRdb retains in-frame clones only, with some absent. The repertoire holds 150,000 or so clones, with around 47% as singletons. The sequencing sample was made of CD4+ T cells sorted from blood. These receptors all stem from a human donor with alopecia areata.

The chain recombines TRBV4-1 with TRBJ1-2; TRBD1 is a possible D gene (6 bases). Germline V gives CDR1 MGHRA, CDR2 YSYEKL. V was shortened by 0 bases and J by 5 bases, with 13 bases between the two germline ends. The CDR3 is 15 amino acids. As DNA, the CDR3 is TGCGCCAGCAGCCAAGAGGAGACAGGTTATTATGGCTACACCTTC. The encoded protein is CASSQEETGYYGYTF.

The chain uses TRBV25-1 and TRBJ1-2; D perhaps matches TRBD1 (6 bases). CDR1 is MGHDK, CDR2 SYGVNS, per germline. This CDR3 comprises 14 residues. Between the trimmed V and J ends, which lost 3 bases and 3 bases, there was a span of 11 bases. The CDR3 DNA reads TGTGCCAGCAGTGAGGGGGGGGCGGACTATGGCTACACCTTC. Its translation: CASSEGGADYGYTF.

On this clone: This same CDR3 is encoded by further DNA sequences in the sample. The genes are TRBV6-1 and TRBJ2-7; D is undetermined. The CDR3 extends over 18 amino acids. CDR1 MNHNS and CDR2 SASEGT come from the germline V gene. V lost 3 bases, J lost 1 base, and 22 bases lay in between. As DNA, the CDR3 is TGTGCCAGCAGTGATCCAGGTAGGCGGCGGTCGGAATCCTACGAGCAGTACTTC. Its translation is CASSDPGRRRSESYEQYF.